The sequence of this T cell receptor (beta chain) was determined in a study of cytomegalovirus exposure and HLA in healthy donors. Study context: HLA-typed donors were the source of some 80 million unique TCRs, which an early data release held. Study-level results: Judged likely to be a sequencing artifact was a cluster of highly shared sequence variants.

This clone was seen more than once but under ten times. Its antigen is unknown. PCR employed 60 Vbeta and 13 Jbeta primers. Sequencing was performed with immunoSEQ multiplex PCR; in TCRdb, only in-frame clones are kept and a portion is missing. The sample shows about 100,000 clones, around 82% of them seen only once. The sequence was obtained from a woman aged 40 to 50 in good health and CMV-seronegative. The sequencing sample was made of PBMCs.

Written as DNA, the CDR3 is TGTGCCAGCCACCTAGCGGGAGATCTGAATGAGCAGTTCTTC. The encoded protein is CASHLAGDLNEQFF. V is TRBV28 and J is TRBJ2-1; TRBD2 agrees at 10 bases. Germline CDR1 reads MDHEN; CDR2 reads SYDVKM. CDR3 size: 14 residues. V dropped 8 bases and J dropped 7; count of bases not matched to a gene: 8.